This passage covers 10 T cell receptor beta chains from one sample sequenced in a study of PD-L1 blockade in urothelial cancer. The repertoire was sequenced with immunoSEQ multiplex PCR; TCRdb's copy has only in-frame clones and lacks some. The sample includes 70,000 or so clones, less than 90% of them seen just once. This material consisted of PBMCs, taken around atezolizumab (anti-PD-L1) treatment. These receptors were collected from a man aged 70-80 years with urothelial cancer.

The table lists this clone with a count of one. The chain combines TRBV6-1 with TRBJ2-5, with D tentatively TRBD2 (6 bases). The J call may be faulty, since TRBJ2-7 better matches the DNA end. The CDR3 contains 10 residues. The germline V gene encodes CDR1 MNHNS and CDR2 SASEGT. This chain's CDR3 is CASGGYEQYF. CDR3 coding DNA: TGTGCCAGCGGGGGGTACGAGCAGTACTTC.

V is TRBV5-4 and J is TRBJ1-1; no clear D. The CDR3 is 12 amino acids. Trimming removed 3 bases at V and 4 bases at J, with 7 bases between. Germline V gives CDR1 SGHNT, CDR2 YYREEE (reference sequence). CDR3 DNA: TGTGCCAGCAGCTCCGGTTCCACTGAAGCTTTCTTT. This encodes CASSSGSTEAFF.

The chain carries TRBV6-1 and TRBJ2-7, with TRBD1 matching over 9 bases. The germline gives CDR1 MNHNS, CDR2 SASEGT. The length of the CDR3 is 14 residues. V lost 6 bases, J lost 3 bases, and 6 bases stayed unmatched. CDR3 nucleotide sequence: TGTGCCAGCAGATCCGGGACAGGGAACTACGAGCAGTACTTC. This encodes CASRSGTGNYEQYF.

The chain has TRBV5-4 and TRBJ1-3; D remains ambiguous. CDR1 SGHNT and CDR2 YYREEE come from the germline V gene (reference sequence). CDR3 length: 12 residues. The V end was cut by 2 bases, the J end by 4 bases, with 4 bases between. The CDR3 loop reads CASSLEGNTIYF. CDR3 nucleotide sequence: TGTGCCAGCAGCTTAGAGGGAAACACCATATATTTT. The variable domain in full, completed from reference TRBV5-4 and TRBJ1-3, reads ETGVTQSPTHLIKTRGQQVTLRCSSQSGHNTVSWYQQALGQGPQFIFQYYREEENGRGNFPPRFSGLQFPNYSSELNVNALELDDSALYLCASSLEGNTIYFGEGSWLTVV.

This clone has a handful of counts. The chain carries TRBV4-1 and TRBJ2-2; TRBD1 matches at 9 bases. The CDR3 loop spans 15 amino acids. Germline V CDR1 and CDR2: MGHRA, YSYEKL. V lost 1 base, J lost 6 bases, and 3 bases stayed unmatched. The CDR3 DNA is TGCGCCAGCAGCCAAGTGGACAGGGGTCCCGGGGAGCTGTTTTTT. This encodes CASSQVDRGPGELFF.

This clone has only one observation. V gene TRBV6-6 combines with J gene TRBJ2-1; 13 bases match TRBD2. J was trimmed by 9 bases and V by 7 bases; bases with no gene match: 9. Looked up from germline, CDR1 is MNHNY and CDR2 is SVGAGI (reference sequence). The CDR3 sequence is 15 residues long. The chain's CDR3 is CASTRTSGRIGEQFF. The CDR3 bases are TGTGCCAGCACAAGGACTAGCGGGAGAATTGGTGAGCAGTTCTTC.

This chain joins TRBV12-5 and TRBJ2-5; 9 positions match TRBD2. Trimming cost V 0 bases and J 0 bases; bases outside gene matches: 2. The CDR3 has 16 amino acids. Germline CDR1 LGHNT, CDR2 FRNRAP. The CDR3 DNA reads TGTGCTAGTGGTTTGGTACTAGCGGGCGACCAAGAGACCCAGTACTTC. Its protein product is CASGLVLAGDQETQYF.

The rearrangement uses TRBV5-4 and TRBJ2-3; 10 bases line up with TRBD2. This CDR3 contains 19 residues. J was trimmed by 0 bases and V by 4 bases; bases with no gene match: 14. CDR1 and CDR2 from the germline V gene are SGHNT and YYREEE (reference sequence). Here the CDR3 reads CASSPRLGSGRQSTDTQYF. The DNA for the CDR3 is TGTGCCAGCAGCCCCCGTTTGGGTAGCGGGAGGCAAAGCACAGATACGCAGTATTTT.

The V gene is TRBV6-1, the J gene TRBJ2-7; a possible D gene is TRBD2 (6 bases). Germline V gene data show CDR1 as MNHNS and CDR2 as SASEGT. The CDR3 sequence is 15 residues long. The V gene lost 6 bases and the J gene lost 2 bases, with 17 bases spanning the gap. CDR3 region: CASRGLYAGTYEQYF. The CDR3 nucleotides read TGTGCCAGCAGGGGACTGTACGCTGGAACCTACGAGCAGTACTTC.

This clone has a single count. The chain has TRBV5-1 and TRBJ2-7, with TRBD1 matching 7 bases. The length of the CDR3 is 12 residues. CDR1 SGHRS and CDR2 YFSETQ come from the germline V gene. V shed 5 bases and J 5 bases; nucleotides not matched to a gene: 4. The chain's CDR3 is CASRGQGDEQYF. The CDR3 DNA reads as TGCGCCAGCAGGGGGCAGGGGGACGAGCAGTACTTC.